Presented here are 9 T cell receptor beta chains from one specimen sequenced in a study of blood T cell repertoires in COVID-19. Measured with immunoSEQ multiplex PCR; TCRdb has only the in-frame clones, and not every one. The table shows tens of thousands of clones, with about nine tenths occurring only once. The sequencing input was peripheral blood. These receptors were taken from a human donor in a cohort sampled during active COVID-19.

The chain carries TRBV25-1 and TRBJ2-2; 8 positions match TRBD1. The junction had 4 bases not matched to a gene; V was cut back by 3 bases and J by 4 bases. The CDR3 runs 15 residues. CDR1 is MGHDK, CDR2 SYGVNS, per germline. In DNA form, the CDR3 reads TGTGCCAGCAGTGACCGGACAGGGTCCACCGGGGAGCTGTTTTTT. This codes for CASSDRTGSTGELFF.

The chain recombines TRBV3-1 (or the pseudogene TRBV3-2) with TRBJ1-2; maybe TRBD1 (6 bases). V shed 6 bases and J shed 8 bases, with 19 bases lying between them. Looked up from germline, CDR1 is LGHDT and CDR2 is YNNKEL (reference sequence). CDR3 length: 14 residues. The CDR3 DNA sequence: TGTGCCAGCAGGCCTTTGGGGGGGCAAGGAGGCTACACCTTC. This translates into CASRPLGGQGGYTF.

The chain links TRBV2 to TRBJ2-3, with 8 bases that match TRBD2. There are 16 residues in the CDR3. With 7 bases clipped from V and 0 bases from J, the junction kept 9 bases outside the gene matches. Germline lookup yields CDR1 SNHLY and CDR2 FYNNEI. CDR3 DNA sequence: TGTGCCAGCAATATAGGGCTAGCGGGTAGCACAGATACGCAGTATTTT. Translated: CASNIGLAGSTDTQYF.

The chain has TRBV2 and TRBJ1-4; D is unclear. This CDR3 is built from 12 residues. Trimming pared 7 bases from V and 5 bases from J, leaving 8 bases between. Per germline, CDR1 SNHLY and CDR2 FYNNEI. CDR3: CASTDTNEKLFF. In DNA form, the CDR3 reads TGTGCCAGCACCGACACCAATGAAAAACTGTTTTTT.

V gene TRBV2 combines with J gene TRBJ1-5, with 7 bases lining up with TRBD1. CDR1 and CDR2 from the germline V gene are SNHLY and FYNNEI. J was trimmed by 3 bases and V by 6 bases; bases with no gene match: 8. This CDR3 has 15 amino acids. The CDR3 loop is CASRAGTVSNQPQHF. In DNA form, the CDR3 reads TGTGCCAGCAGGGCCGGGACAGTGTCCAATCAGCCCCAGCATTTT.

V is TRBV7-9 and J is TRBJ1-1, with D possibly TRBD1 on 6 matching bases. The germline gives CDR1 SEHNR, CDR2 FQNEAQ (reference sequence). The CDR3 has 13 amino acids. Trimming shortened V by 7 bases and J by 2 bases, and 11 bases separated the two germline ends. The CDR3 DNA sequence: TGTGCCAGCAACCAGGGGTATAACACTGAAGCTTTCTTT. It yields the protein CASNQGYNTEAFF.

The rearrangement joins TRBV5-5 to TRBJ2-5; 8 bases are a match to TRBD1. The V and J ends lost 0 bases and 4 bases, in that order; junction bases with no gene match: 11. Germline V gene data show CDR1 as SGHKS and CDR2 as YYEKEE (reference sequence). The CDR3 loop spans 17 amino acids. The CDR3 DNA reads TGTGCCAGCAGCTTGGAAAGTCGGCAGGGGGCTTTAGAGACCCAGTACTTC. Its translation: CASSLESRQGALETQYF.

The J gene is TRBJ2-7, the V gene TRBV2; 7 bases match TRBD1. CDR1 is SNHLY, CDR2 FYNNEI, per germline. The ends lost 6 bases at V and 3 bases at J; junction bases unmatched: 14. The CDR3 is 16 residues long. CDR3 nucleotides: TGTGCCAGCAGGACCCGACAGGGTCCGGGAAGCTACGAGCAGTACTTC. The encoded protein is CASRTRQGPGSYEQYF.

The chain joins TRBV12-3 or TRBV12-4 to TRBJ1-6; TRBD1 might be the D (6 bases). The CDR3 has 12 amino acids. V lost 3 bases and J lost 11, with 8 bases in between. The CDR3: CASSFGGPPLHF. DNA for the CDR3: TGTGCCAGCAGTTTTGGGGGCCCACCCCTCCACTTT.